This T cell receptor (beta chain) was profiled in a study of T cell repertoires in cytomegalovirus infection. In the case of this clonotype: The antigen remains undetermined.

Each CDR3 protein gets one entry after TCRdb re-called the reads with MiXCR. Here the sample spans fewer than 1,000,000 distinct CDR3 sequences, roughly 30% being singletons. V was clipped by 5 bases and J by 0 bases, with 11 bases between them. CDR3 size: 16 residues. Germline V gene lookup returns CDR1 SGHVS and CDR2 FQNEAQ. The chain joins TRBV7-8 to TRBJ2-6; the D gene is possibly TRBD2 (6 bases). Sequencing was performed on cultured CD8+ T cells from PBMCs, taken from culture after CMV antigen stimulation. This receptor was identified in a human donor in good health (CMV status not recorded). Some clones in this sample may be carry-over from other donors' samples. CDR3 sequence (DNA): TGTGCCAGCAGCCAGTTGGGAGGCTCTGGGGCCAACGTCCTGACTTTC. This encodes CASSQLGGSGANVLTF.